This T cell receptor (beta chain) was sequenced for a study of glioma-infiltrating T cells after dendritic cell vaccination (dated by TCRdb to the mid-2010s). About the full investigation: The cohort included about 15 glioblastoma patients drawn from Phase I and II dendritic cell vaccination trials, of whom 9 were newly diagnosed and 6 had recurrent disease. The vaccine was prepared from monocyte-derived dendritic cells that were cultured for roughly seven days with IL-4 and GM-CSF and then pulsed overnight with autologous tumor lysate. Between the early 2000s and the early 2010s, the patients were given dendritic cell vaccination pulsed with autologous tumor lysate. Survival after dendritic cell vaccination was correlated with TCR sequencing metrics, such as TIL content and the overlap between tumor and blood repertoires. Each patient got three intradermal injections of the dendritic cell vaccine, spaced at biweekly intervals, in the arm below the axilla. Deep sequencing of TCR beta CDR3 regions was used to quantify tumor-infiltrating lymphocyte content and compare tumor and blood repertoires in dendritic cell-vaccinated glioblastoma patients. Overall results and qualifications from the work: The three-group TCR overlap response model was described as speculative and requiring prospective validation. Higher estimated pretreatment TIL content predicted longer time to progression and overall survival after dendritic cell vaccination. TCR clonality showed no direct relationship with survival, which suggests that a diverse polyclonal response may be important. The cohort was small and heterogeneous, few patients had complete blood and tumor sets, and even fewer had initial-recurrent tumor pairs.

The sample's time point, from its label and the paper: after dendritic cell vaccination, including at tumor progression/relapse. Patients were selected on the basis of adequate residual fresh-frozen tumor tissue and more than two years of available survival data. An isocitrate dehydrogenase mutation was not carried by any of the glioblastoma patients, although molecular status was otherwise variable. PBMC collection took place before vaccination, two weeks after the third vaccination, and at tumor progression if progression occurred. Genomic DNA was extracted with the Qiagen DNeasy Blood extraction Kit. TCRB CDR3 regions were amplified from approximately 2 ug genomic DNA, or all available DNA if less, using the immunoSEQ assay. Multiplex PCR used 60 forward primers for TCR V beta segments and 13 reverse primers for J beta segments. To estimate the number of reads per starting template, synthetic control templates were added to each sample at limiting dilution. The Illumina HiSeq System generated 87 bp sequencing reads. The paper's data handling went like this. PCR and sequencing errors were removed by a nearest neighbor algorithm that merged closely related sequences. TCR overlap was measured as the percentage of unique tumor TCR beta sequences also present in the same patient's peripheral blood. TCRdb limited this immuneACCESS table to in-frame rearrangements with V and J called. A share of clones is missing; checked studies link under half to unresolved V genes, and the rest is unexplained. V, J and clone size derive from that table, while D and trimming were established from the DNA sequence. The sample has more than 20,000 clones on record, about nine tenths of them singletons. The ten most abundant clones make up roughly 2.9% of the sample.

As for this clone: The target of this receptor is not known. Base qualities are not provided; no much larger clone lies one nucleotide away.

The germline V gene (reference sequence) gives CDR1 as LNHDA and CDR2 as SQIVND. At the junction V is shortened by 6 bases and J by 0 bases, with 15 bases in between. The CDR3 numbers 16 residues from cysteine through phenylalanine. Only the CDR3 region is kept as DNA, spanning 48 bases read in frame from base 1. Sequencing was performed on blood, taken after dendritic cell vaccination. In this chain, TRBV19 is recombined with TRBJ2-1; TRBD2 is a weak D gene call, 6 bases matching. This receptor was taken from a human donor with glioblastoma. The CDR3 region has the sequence CASSLLRGSSYNEQFF. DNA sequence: TGTGCCAGTAGCCTTCTTCGGGGGAGCTCCTACAATGAGCAGTTCTTC.